Following are 25 T cell receptor beta chains from one sample sequenced in a study of cytomegalovirus exposure and HLA in healthy donors. Some clones are missing from TCRdb's copy, which holds only in-frame ones; the method was immunoSEQ multiplex PCR. The sample yields a few hundred thousand clones, 90% seen once. Sequencing used PBMCs. These receptors were obtained from a woman between 18 and 29 years old in good health and CMV-seronegative.

The chain employs TRBV18 and TRBJ2-3, with 9 bases that match TRBD1. This CDR3 is 13 amino acids long. Germline-derived CDR1 and CDR2 are KGHSH and LQKENI. V shed 7 bases, J shed 3 bases, and the junction held 2 bases outside the gene matches. The DNA for the CDR3 is TGTGCCAGCTTACAGGGGGCAACAGATACGCAGTATTTT. The encoded protein is CASLQGATDTQYF. Looking up the rest from reference TRBV18 and TRBJ2-3 gives the full variable domain: NAGVMQNPRHLVRRRGQEARLRCSPMKGHSHVYWYRQLPEEGLKFMVYLQKENIIDESGMPKERFSAEFPKEGPSILRIQQVVRGDSAAYFCASLQGATDTQYFGPGTRLTVL.

This clone appeared a few times. The chain couples TRBV28 to TRBJ1-1, with D possibly matching TRBD1 (5 bases). The CDR3 totals 13 residues. Deletions cut 10 bases from V and 3 bases from J, with 15 bases between. Germline V gene sequence: CDR1 MDHEN, CDR2 SYDVKM. CDR3 protein: CATLDWGDTEAFF. As DNA, the CDR3 is TGTGCCACCTTGGACTGGGGGGACACTGAAGCTTTCTTT.

V and J are TRBV27 and TRBJ2-2; 12 bases are a match to TRBD2. CDR1 and CDR2 from the germline V gene are MNHEY and SMNVEV (reference sequence). The CDR3 totals 16 residues. The V gene end was trimmed by 6 bases and the J gene end by 6 bases; junction bases not matched to a gene: 8. CDR3 sequence: CASSRILAGGAGELFF. The CDR3 nucleotides read TGTGCCAGCAGCCGAATACTAGCGGGGGGAGCCGGGGAGCTGTTTTTT.

This clone was observed a few times. The chain links TRBV10-1 to TRBJ2-7, with TRBD1 identical over 8 bases. Germline values: CDR1 WNHNN, CDR2 SYGVQD (reference sequence). The V gene end was trimmed by 5 bases and the J gene end by 0 bases; junction bases not matched to a gene: 6. The CDR3 runs to 15 residues. The CDR3 sequence is CASSPDRGNSYEQYF. The CDR3 coding sequence is TGCGCCAGCAGTCCCGACAGGGGCAACTCCTACGAGCAGTACTTC.

This clone was picked up a small number of times. This chain links TRBV6-1 with TRBJ2-6; 10 bases align to TRBD2. The trim removed 4 bases at V and 0 bases at J, leaving 0 bases unmatched. CDR1 and CDR2 (germline): MNHNS, SASEGT. CDR3 length equals 16 residues. The CDR3 coding sequence is TGTGCCAGCAGTGGGACTAGCGGCTCTGGGGCCAACGTCCTGACTTTC. It is translated as CASSGTSGSGANVLTF.

This rearrangement joins TRBV29-1 to TRBJ1-1; D unresolved. With 1 base removed from V and 2 bases from J, the gap between germline ends came to 17 bases. The CDR3 runs to 16 residues. Germline loops: CDR1 SQVTM, CDR2 ANQGSEA. In DNA form, the CDR3 reads TGCAGCGTTGAAGTTCTAGAAGGGAGGCCCAACACTGAAGCTTTCTTT. As protein: CSVEVLEGRPNTEAFF.

This clone was counted only a few times. The chain joins TRBV7-9 to TRBJ1-2; TRBD1 aligns across 8 bases. The CDR3 has 14 residues. Germline CDR1 is SEHNR and CDR2 is FQNEAQ (reference sequence). Trimming cost V 0 bases and J 8 bases; bases outside gene matches: 5. Written as DNA, the CDR3 is TGTGCCAGCAGCTTAGCCACAGGGGGTGGAGGCTACACCTTC. Amino acids: CASSLATGGGGYTF.

The gene calls are TRBV7-3 and TRBJ2-3, with D possibly being TRBD2 (6 bases). Germline CDR1 reads SGHTA; CDR2 reads FQGTGA. Trimming took 6 bases from V and 5 from J, leaving 21 bases between them. The CDR3 spans 16 residues. Written as DNA, the CDR3 is TGTGCCAGCAGTTCCCTTATGACGGGGGAGGTAGATACGCAGTATTTT. It is translated as CASSSLMTGEVDTQYF.

The V call is TRBV5-1, the J call TRBJ2-5, with D perhaps TRBD1 (7 bases). This CDR3 is built from 15 residues. Germline V gene lookup returns CDR1 SGHRS and CDR2 YFSETQ. V lost 1 base and J 5 bases, leaving 15 bases between the germline ends. This CDR3 reads CASSLLVRGRETQYF. CDR3 sequence (DNA): TGCGCCAGCAGCTTGCTTGTCAGGGGGAGGGAGACCCAGTACTTC. The full variable domain, completed using reference TRBV5-1 and TRBJ2-5, is KAGVTQTPRYLIKTRGQQVTLSCSPISGHRSVSWYQQTPGQGLQFLFEYFSETQRNKGNFPGRFSGRQFSNSRSEMNVSTLELGDSALYLCASSLLVRGRETQYFGPGTRLLVL.

The chain couples TRBV10-3 to TRBJ1-5; 7 nucleotides agree with TRBD1. The CDR3 is 15 amino acids. Trimming at V came to 5 bases and at J to 4 bases, leaving 8 bases not matched to a gene. From germline, CDR1 is ENHRY and CDR2 SYGVKD. The CDR3 coding sequence is TGTGCCATCAGTCCCGGGACAGAAGCAAATCAGCCCCAGCATTTT. Translated, it gives CAISPGTEANQPQHF.

This chain uses TRBV6-1 with TRBJ1-1; 8 nucleotides agree with TRBD1. This CDR3 comprises 13 residues. CDR1 and CDR2 (germline): MNHNS, SASEGT. V shed 6 bases, J shed 4 bases, and the junction held 4 bases outside the gene matches. The CDR3 DNA reads as TGTGCCAGCAGCTACAGGGGGGGCACTGAAGCTTTCTTT. This encodes CASSYRGGTEAFF.

The table lists this clone with a count of one. This rearrangement joins TRBV7-2 to TRBJ2-1; 11 bases line up with TRBD2. The germline gives CDR1 SGHTA, CDR2 FQGNSA. CDR3 length equals 16 residues. Trimming took 5 bases from V and 4 from J; bases not matched to a gene: 7. The CDR3 DNA reads TGTGCCAGCAGCGACAGGACTAGCGGGTTTTACAATGAGCAGTTCTTC. Protein: CASSDRTSGFYNEQFF.

The J gene is TRBJ1-5, the V gene TRBV30, with 8 bases identical to TRBD1. The V gene end was trimmed by 3 bases and the J gene end by 7 bases; junction bases not matched to a gene: 8. CDR3 length: 14 residues. CDR1 GTSNPN and CDR2 SVGIG come from the germline V gene (reference sequence). Here the CDR3 DNA reads TGTGCCTGGAGCCTGACAGGGGAGGGCCAGCCCCAGCATTTT. Its protein is CAWSLTGEGQPQHF.

The V gene is TRBV2, the J gene TRBJ2-7; 8 bases fit TRBD1. The CDR3 is made up of 15 amino acids. CDR1 SNHLY and CDR2 FYNNEI come from the germline V gene. V lost 5 bases and J lost 0; bases outside the gene matches: 6. The CDR3 DNA reads TGTGCCAGCAGTCAGGGACAGGCTCTCTCCTACGAGCAGTACGTC. The encoded protein is CASSQGQALSYEQYV.

V and J are TRBV6-6 and TRBJ2-7, with TRBD1 matching 7 bases. The CDR3 consists of 15 residues. J gave up 7 bases and V 2 bases, and 11 bases lay outside the gene matches. Germline CDR1 MNHNY, CDR2 SVGAGI (reference sequence). CDR3 sequence (DNA): TGTGCCAGCAGTTACCAAAGACAGGGTCATCAGGAGCAGTACTTC. Translating it yields CASSYQRQGHQEQYF.

The V call is TRBV6-4, the J call TRBJ1-2, with D possibly matching TRBD1 (6 bases). Germline CDR1 is MRHNA and CDR2 is SNTAGT. CDR3 size: 14 residues. Between the trimmed V and J ends, which lost 5 bases and 6 bases, there was a span of 16 bases. The DNA for the CDR3 is TGTGCCAGCAGTCCCACAGGGCAATCCAATGGCTACACCTTC. Translated: CASSPTGQSNGYTF.

J is TRBJ1-5 and V is TRBV5-1; 8 bases fit TRBD1. In germline, CDR1 is SGHRS, CDR2 YFSETQ. The CDR3 is made up of 15 amino acids. V lost 4 bases, J lost 7 bases, and 10 bases stayed unmatched. CDR3 amino acids: CASSAGQGVGQPQHF. CDR3 sequence (DNA): TGCGCCAGCAGCGCTGGACAGGGTGTGGGGCAGCCCCAGCATTTT.

In the case of this clone: This CDR3 is also generated by other DNA sequences in the sample. CDR3 amino acids: CASSQDSNQPQHF. CDR3 sequence (DNA): TGTGCCAGCAGCCAGGACAGTAATCAGCCCCAGCATTTT. The rearrangement joins TRBV2 to TRBJ1-5; tentatively, D is TRBD1 (6 bases). This CDR3 spans 13 amino acids. Germline V gene lookup returns CDR1 SNHLY and CDR2 FYNNEI. V lost 6 bases to trimming and J lost 4 bases, with 10 bases between them. Filled out from reference TRBV2 and TRBJ1-5, the complete variable domain reads EPEVTQTPSHQVTQMGQEVILRCVPISNHLYFYWYRQILGQKVEFLVSFYNNEISEKSEIFDDQFSVERPDGSNFTLKIRSTKLEDSAMYFCASSQDSNQPQHFGDGTRLSIL.

V gene TRBV5-1 combines with J gene TRBJ1-4; no clear D. V lost 9 bases, J lost 0 bases, and 9 bases lay in between. Germline CDR1 reads SGHRS; CDR2 reads YFSETQ. The CDR3 has 13 amino acids. CDR3 DNA: TGCGCCACCAGTGAGGCAACTAATGAAAAACTGTTTTTT. Its protein is CATSEATNEKLFF.

The V and J genes are TRBV9 and TRBJ1-4; 8 nucleotides line up with TRBD1. The V segment lost 4 bases and the J segment 8 bases; nucleotides outside the gene matches: 13. CDR1 and CDR2 (germline): SGDLS, YYNGEE. The CDR3 runs 16 residues. The CDR3 DNA is TGTGCCAGCAGCCTAGAATCGACAGGGGTTTTCGAAAAACTGTTTTTT. It is translated as CASSLESTGVFEKLFF.

The chain couples TRBV6-5 to TRBJ2-1; 9 positions match TRBD1. Trimming took 5 bases from V and 5 from J; bases not matched to a gene: 4. The CDR3 consists of 14 residues. Looked up from germline, CDR1 is MNHEY and CDR2 is SVGAGI. CDR3 sequence reads: CASSGTGTHNEQFF. CDR3 nucleotide sequence: TGTGCCAGCAGTGGGACAGGGACTCACAATGAGCAGTTCTTC.

This clone was seen only a few times. Other DNA sequences from this sample encode an identical CDR3 as well. The V gene is TRBV5-1, the J gene TRBJ1-1; 8 nucleotides line up with TRBD1. Trimming at V came to 5 bases and at J to 4 bases, leaving 4 bases not matched to a gene. CDR1 and CDR2 (germline): SGHRS, YFSETQ. CDR3 size: 13 residues. CDR3 residues: CASSQGAGTEAFF. The CDR3 bases are TGCGCCAGCAGTCAGGGGGCCGGCACTGAAGCTTTCTTT.

The V gene is TRBV28, the J gene TRBJ1-1; 9 bases are shared with TRBD1. The germline CDR1 and CDR2 sequences are MDHEN and SYDVKM. The CDR3 covers 12 residues. The V and J ends lost 8 bases and 11 bases, in that order; junction bases with no gene match: 9. CDR3 nucleotide sequence: TGTGCCAGCGGGACAGGGTCCGATCGGGCTTTCTTT. Translated: CASGTGSDRAFF.

The chain carries TRBV7-9 and TRBJ1-1; TRBD1 is a possible D gene (5 bases). The germline V gene encodes CDR1 SEHNR and CDR2 FQNEAQ (reference sequence). This CDR3 has 13 amino acids. V was pared by 3 bases and J by 4 bases, with 9 bases between. The CDR3 loop reads CASSFQGLTEAFF. The CDR3 coding sequence is TGTGCCAGCAGCTTTCAGGGTCTCACTGAAGCTTTCTTT.

The CDR3: CAISESTLAGFDEQYF. The CDR3 DNA is TGTGCCATCAGTGAGTCGACTCTAGCGGGGTTCGACGAGCAGTACTTC. The chain carries TRBV10-3 and TRBJ2-7; 9 bases line up with TRBD2. This CDR3 has 16 amino acids. Germline CDR1 reads ENHRY; CDR2 reads SYGVKD. Trimming took 0 bases from V and 5 from J; bases not matched to a gene: 8.